The entry below describes one TCR beta chain. This clone may be a read error of a much larger clone one base away. As processed by the authors: Nucleated cell counts were estimated from reference gene primer amplification. Libraries were prepared by immunoSEQ multiplex PCR; TCRdb keeps only in-frame clonotypes and omits some of them. V and J calls and clone size are given by that table; D and trimming were obtained from the DNA. The sample contains 95,000 to 150,000 clones, about three quarters of which appear only once. The data were taken from a study of blood T cell repertoires in COVID-19. Study-level background: The United States, Italy and Spain were the sources of the acute and convalescent COVID-19 samples. In each case, the material was cDNA or gDNA derived from T cells, B-cell-depleted T cells, or PBMCs.

J lost 5 bases, V lost 4 bases, and 1 base had no gene match. This CDR3 is built from 13 residues. Germline CDR1 and CDR2: SGHRS and YFSETQ. Input material: peripheral blood. This clonotype was sampled from a human donor with acute or convalescent COVID-19. The donor label of this sample is uncertain. This rearrangement joins TRBV5-1 to TRBJ2-2; 8 bases align to TRBD1. Here the CDR3 reads CASSRQGTGELFF. The CDR3 DNA reads TGCGCCAGCAGCCGACAGGGGACCGGGGAGCTGTTTTTT.